One and the same sample provided the 13 T cell receptor beta chains below, sequenced in a study of CD8 T cells in Susac syndrome (dated by TCRdb to 2018 to 2020). The library was obtained by the immunoSEQ multiplex PCR assay. RNA was extracted using the RNeasy kit, and about 0.45 to 1 microgram was reverse transcribed with random hexamers. TCRdb reprocessed the public reads (quality trimming at Q25 with fastp, clone calling with MiXCR) and kept in-frame beta chains. Identical CDR3 protein sequences are pooled into one entry, listed with their most common genes and DNA. The sample records about 120,000 distinct CDR3 sequences, 94% of which are singletons. In total, the top ten clones hold roughly 0.092% of the sample. The sample taken for sequencing was CD4+ T cells from PBMCs. These receptors came from a human donor in good health.

This chain links TRBV4-3 with TRBJ1-1; D remains ambiguous. Germline V gene data show CDR1 as LGHNA and CDR2 as YSLEER. Between the trimmed V and J ends, which lost 8 bases and 0 bases, there was a span of 10 bases. The CDR3 sequence is 13 residues long. The CDR3 here is CASGVALNTEAFF. In DNA form, the CDR3 reads TGCGCCAGCGGAGTAGCTCTGAACACTGAAGCTTTCTTT.

This chain links TRBV20-1 with TRBJ2-3; 11 nucleotides agree with TRBD2. This CDR3 spans 16 amino acids. Germline V CDR1 and CDR2: DFQATT, SNEGSKA (reference sequence). The junction had 14 bases not matched to a gene; V was cut back by 8 bases and J by 4 bases. The CDR3 protein is CSTIRDLAGGSDTQYF. The CDR3 DNA follows: TGCAGTACCATTAGAGATCTAGCGGGAGGTTCAGATACGCAGTATTTT.

The rearrangement uses TRBV5-1 and TRBJ1-2; 9 nucleotides align to TRBD1. The V segment lost 0 bases and the J segment 7 bases; nucleotides outside the gene matches: 4. Germline V gene lookup returns CDR1 SGHRS and CDR2 YFSETQ. The CDR3 extends over 14 amino acids. CDR3 DNA sequence: TGCGCCAGCAGCTTGGAAGGACAGGGGAGTGGCTACACCTTC. Protein sequence: CASSLEGQGSGYTF.

The chain joins TRBV19 to TRBJ1-1, with 9 positions matching TRBD1. This CDR3 comprises 16 residues. J was trimmed by 1 base and V by 6 bases; bases with no gene match: 9. CDR1 LNHDA and CDR2 SQIVND come from the germline V gene (reference sequence). In DNA, the CDR3 is TGTGCCAGTAGCAACACAGGGGGCACCGGGAACACTGAAGCTTTCTTT. It codes for CASSNTGGTGNTEAFF.

The chain uses TRBV7-3 and TRBJ2-2; no clear D. CDR3 size: 13 residues. Germline lookup yields CDR1 SGHTA and CDR2 FQGTGA. V was clipped by 3 bases and J by 2 bases, with 4 bases between them. CDR3 protein: CASSLTNTGELFF. For the CDR3, the DNA is TGTGCCAGCAGCTTGACAAACACCGGGGAGCTGTTTTTT.

The J gene is TRBJ1-2, the V gene TRBV7-9, with a tentative D call TRBD1 (6 bases). V lost 10 bases, J lost 8 bases, and 17 bases lay in between. The CDR3 spans 12 residues. Germline V gene sequence: CDR1 SEHNR, CDR2 FQNEAQ (reference sequence). In DNA, the CDR3 is TGTGCCATAGGCGGCAGGGGCGGGGGCTACACCTTC. Its translation is CAIGGRGGGYTF.

The chain is built from TRBV20-1 and TRBJ2-7; 7 bases agree with TRBD1. Trimming took 6 bases from V and 5 from J; bases not matched to a gene: 10. Germline CDR1 is DFQATT and CDR2 is SNEGSKA (reference sequence). The CDR3 covers 13 residues. This CDR3 reads CSAPDRTRDEQYF. As DNA, the CDR3 is TGCAGTGCCCCGGACAGGACCCGGGACGAGCAGTACTTC.

The chain carries TRBV7-3 and TRBJ1-1; 7 nucleotides match TRBD1. With V trimmed by 5 bases and J by 3 bases, 6 bases remained unmatched. Germline CDR1 reads SGHTA; CDR2 reads FQGTGA. This CDR3 contains 14 residues. CDR3 protein: CASSPLGTDTEAFF. In DNA form, the CDR3 reads TGTGCCAGCAGCCCCCTGGGGACAGACACTGAAGCTTTCTTT.

The chain carries TRBV20-1 and TRBJ2-3, with 9 nucleotides matching TRBD2. The CDR3 covers 16 residues. In germline, CDR1 is DFQATT, CDR2 SNEGSKA (reference sequence). The junction had 5 bases not matched to a gene; V was cut back by 1 base and J by 0 bases. The CDR3 protein is CSARVLAGTSTDTQYF. The CDR3 bases are TGCAGTGCTAGAGTCCTAGCGGGAACTAGCACAGATACGCAGTATTTT.

The V and J genes are TRBV7-3 and TRBJ2-3, with 14 bases matching TRBD2. This CDR3 is 15 amino acids long. The V gene's germline CDR1 is SGHTA and CDR2 FQGTGA. J was trimmed by 5 bases and V by 5 bases; bases with no gene match: 3. The DNA of the CDR3 is TGTGCCAGCAGCCCCGGACTAGCGGGGGGAGATACGCAGTATTTT. This sequence encodes CASSPGLAGGDTQYF.

The rearrangement uses TRBV4-2 and TRBJ2-3; TRBD2 is a possible D gene (5 bases). Germline V gene data show CDR1 as LGHNA and CDR2 as YNFKEQ. The CDR3 totals 14 residues. V lost 4 bases, J lost 11 bases, and 19 bases lay in between. The CDR3 protein is CASSPDFGVARQYF. As DNA, the CDR3 is TGTGCCAGCAGCCCCGATTTCGGGGTGGCCCGGCAGTATTTT.

The V and J genes are TRBV10-3 and TRBJ2-1, with 7 bases fitting TRBD2. Per the germline V gene, CDR1 is ENHRY and CDR2 is SYGVKD. The CDR3 has 16 residues. V dropped 6 bases and J dropped 5; count of bases not matched to a gene: 13. DNA of the CDR3: TGTGCCATCAGCCGAAGCGGGAACCTTGGGGACAATGAGCAGTTCTTC. This gives the protein CAISRSGNLGDNEQFF.

V is TRBV7-9 and J is TRBJ1-1, with 7 positions matching TRBD1. The CDR3 runs 15 residues. V dropped 2 bases and J dropped 6; count of bases not matched to a gene: 9. Germline V gives CDR1 SEHNR, CDR2 FQNEAQ (reference sequence). This CDR3 reads CASSLMRMQGAEAFF. In DNA, the CDR3 is TGTGCCAGCAGCTTAATGAGGATGCAGGGGGCTGAAGCTTTCTTT. The complete variable domain, with remaining parts taken from reference TRBV7-9 and TRBJ1-1, reads DTGVSQNPRHKITKRGQNVTFRCDPISEHNRLYWYRQTLGQGPEFLTYFQNEAQLEKSRLLSDRFSAERPKGSFSTLEIQRTEQGDSAMYLCASSLMRMQGAEAFFGQGTRLTVV.